This T cell receptor beta chain was identified during a study of blood T cell repertoires in COVID-19. In the original processing: Reference gene primer amplification yielded estimated nucleated cell counts. Sequencing was performed with immunoSEQ multiplex PCR; in TCRdb, only in-frame clones are kept and a portion is missing. V and J calls and clone size follow that table, whereas D and trimming were derived from the DNA. Seen here are 150,000 to 200,000 clones, 80% to 90% observed once, and the top ten hold nearly 15%. J was trimmed by 1 base and V by 5 bases; bases with no gene match: 2. Per the germline V gene, CDR1 is SEHNR and CDR2 is FQNEAQ (reference sequence). The CDR3 is made up of 15 amino acids.

This chain joins TRBV7-9 and TRBJ2-3, with TRBD1 identical over 11 bases. The sequence was obtained from a man in his fifties who had recovered from COVID-19. What was sequenced was PBMCs or T cells enriched from blood (not recorded which). In DNA form, the CDR3 reads TGTGCCAGCAGCCCGGGACAGGGGGGCACAGATACGCAGTATTTT. Protein sequence: CASSPGQGGTDTQYF.